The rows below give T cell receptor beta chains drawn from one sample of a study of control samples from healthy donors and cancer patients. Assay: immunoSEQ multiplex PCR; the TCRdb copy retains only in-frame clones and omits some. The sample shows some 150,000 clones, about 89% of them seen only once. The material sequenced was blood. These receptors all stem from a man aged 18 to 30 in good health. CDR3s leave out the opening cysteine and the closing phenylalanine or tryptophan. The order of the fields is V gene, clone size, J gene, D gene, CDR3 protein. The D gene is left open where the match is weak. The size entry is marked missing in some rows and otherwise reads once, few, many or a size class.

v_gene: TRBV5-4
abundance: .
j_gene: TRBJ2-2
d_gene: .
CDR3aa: ASSQEASGELF

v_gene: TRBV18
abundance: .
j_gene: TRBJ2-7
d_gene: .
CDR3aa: ASSPVGTSYEQY

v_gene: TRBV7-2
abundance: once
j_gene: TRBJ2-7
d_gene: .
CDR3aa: ASSFQRGHVDEQY

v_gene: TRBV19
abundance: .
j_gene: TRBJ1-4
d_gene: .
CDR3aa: ASSGSRDPNEKLF

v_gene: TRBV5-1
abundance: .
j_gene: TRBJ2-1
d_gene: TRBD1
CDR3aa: ASSLIQGAYEQF

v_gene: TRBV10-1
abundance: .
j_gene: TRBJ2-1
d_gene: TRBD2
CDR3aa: ASSATSGSYNEQF

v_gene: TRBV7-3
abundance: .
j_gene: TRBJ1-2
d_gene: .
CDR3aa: ASKDAGEVGYT

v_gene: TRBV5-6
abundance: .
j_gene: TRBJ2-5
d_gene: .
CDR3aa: ASSLSGVETQY

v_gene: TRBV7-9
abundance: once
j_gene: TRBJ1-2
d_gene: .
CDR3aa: ASSPDSYGYT

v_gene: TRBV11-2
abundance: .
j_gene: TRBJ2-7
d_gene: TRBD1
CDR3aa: ASSLEPWTGGAYEQY

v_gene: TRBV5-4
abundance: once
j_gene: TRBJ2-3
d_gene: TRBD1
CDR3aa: ASSEDRARNTQY

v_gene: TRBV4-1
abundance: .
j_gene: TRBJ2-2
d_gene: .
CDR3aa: ASSFPRGGNTGELF

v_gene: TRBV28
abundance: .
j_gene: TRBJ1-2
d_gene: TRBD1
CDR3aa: ASRSPPGQGATYGYT

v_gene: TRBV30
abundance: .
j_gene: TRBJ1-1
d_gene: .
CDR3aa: AWSMGGEAF

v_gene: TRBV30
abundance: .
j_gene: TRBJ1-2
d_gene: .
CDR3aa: AWSVGGGQPF

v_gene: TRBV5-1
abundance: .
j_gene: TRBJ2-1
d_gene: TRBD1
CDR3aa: ASSSGTDYNEQF

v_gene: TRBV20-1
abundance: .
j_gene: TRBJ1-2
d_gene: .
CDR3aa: SASSDRGYT

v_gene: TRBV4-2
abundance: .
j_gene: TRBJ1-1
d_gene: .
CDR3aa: ASSQESGIPEAF

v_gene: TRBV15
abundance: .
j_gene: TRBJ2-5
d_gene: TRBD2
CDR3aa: ATSPRALLAGGLQY

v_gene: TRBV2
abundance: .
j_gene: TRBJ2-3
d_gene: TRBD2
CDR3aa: ASNPHSGGGTDTQY

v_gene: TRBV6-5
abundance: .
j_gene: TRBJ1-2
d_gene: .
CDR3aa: ASSQGYDYGYT

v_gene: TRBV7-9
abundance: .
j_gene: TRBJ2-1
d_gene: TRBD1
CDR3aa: ASSSTWTGVVNEQF

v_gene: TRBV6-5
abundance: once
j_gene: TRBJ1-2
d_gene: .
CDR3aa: ASRNPEGFGYT

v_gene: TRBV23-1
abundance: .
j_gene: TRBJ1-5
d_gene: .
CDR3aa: ASSQSKSGGNQPQH

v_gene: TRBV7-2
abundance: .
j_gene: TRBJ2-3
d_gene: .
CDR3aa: ASSLEGTSTDTQY

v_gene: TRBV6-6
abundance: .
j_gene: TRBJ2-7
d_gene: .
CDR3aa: ASRPRDTSYEQY

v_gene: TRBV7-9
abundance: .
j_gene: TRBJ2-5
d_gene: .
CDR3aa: ASSLGLWGSYQETQY

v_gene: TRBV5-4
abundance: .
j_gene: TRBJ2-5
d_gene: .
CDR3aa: ASSSWGTFQETQY

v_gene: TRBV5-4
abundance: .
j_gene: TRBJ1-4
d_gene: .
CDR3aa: ASSSGRSATNEKLF

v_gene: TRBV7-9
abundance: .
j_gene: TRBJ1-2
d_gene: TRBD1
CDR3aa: ASSLAQGRSYGYT

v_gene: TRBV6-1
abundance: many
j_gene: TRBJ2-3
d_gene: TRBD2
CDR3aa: ASSEGLGLATDTQY

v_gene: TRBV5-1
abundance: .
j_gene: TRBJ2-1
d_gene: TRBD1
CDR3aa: ASSPDRGSNEQF

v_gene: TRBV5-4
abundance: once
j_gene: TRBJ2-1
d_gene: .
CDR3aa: ASSLTGSYNEQF

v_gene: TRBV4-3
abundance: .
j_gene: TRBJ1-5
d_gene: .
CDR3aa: ASSQAPSGQPQH

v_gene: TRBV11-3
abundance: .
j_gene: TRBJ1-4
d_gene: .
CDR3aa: ASRVLGQSNEKLF

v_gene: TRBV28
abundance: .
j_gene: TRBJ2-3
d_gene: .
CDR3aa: ASSWTRDTQY

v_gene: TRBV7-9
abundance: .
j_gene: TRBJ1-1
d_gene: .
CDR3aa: ASSSDRNTEAF

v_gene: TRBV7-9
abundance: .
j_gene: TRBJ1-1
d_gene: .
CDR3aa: ASSLARATEAF

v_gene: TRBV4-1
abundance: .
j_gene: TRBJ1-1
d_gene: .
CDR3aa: ASSQEDSSNTEAF

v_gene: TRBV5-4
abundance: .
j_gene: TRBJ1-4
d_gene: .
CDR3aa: ASAEWGKGEKLF

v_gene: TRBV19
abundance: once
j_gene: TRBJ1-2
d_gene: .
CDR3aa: ASSIAGNPWANYGYT

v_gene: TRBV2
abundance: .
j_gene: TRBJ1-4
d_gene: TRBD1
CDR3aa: ATLRGTNEKLF

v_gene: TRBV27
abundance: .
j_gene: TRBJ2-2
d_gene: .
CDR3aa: ASSFFGAGELF

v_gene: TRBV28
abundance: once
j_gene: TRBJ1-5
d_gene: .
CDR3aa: ASSPRTWQPQH

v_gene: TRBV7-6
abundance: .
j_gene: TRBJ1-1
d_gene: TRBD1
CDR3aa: ASSFTGDWPEAF

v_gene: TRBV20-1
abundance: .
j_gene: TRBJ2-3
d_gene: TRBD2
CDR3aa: SASSAGLVIRTDTQY

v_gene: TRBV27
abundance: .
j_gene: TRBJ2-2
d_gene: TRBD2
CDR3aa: ASSPPGLVAGELF

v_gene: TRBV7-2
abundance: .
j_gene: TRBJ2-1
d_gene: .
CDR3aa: ASSLGGRWDEQF

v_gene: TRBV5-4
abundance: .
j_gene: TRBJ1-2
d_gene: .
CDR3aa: ASSLEGGRVDGYT

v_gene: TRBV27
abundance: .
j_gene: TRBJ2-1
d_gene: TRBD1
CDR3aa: ASSKDRFYNEQF

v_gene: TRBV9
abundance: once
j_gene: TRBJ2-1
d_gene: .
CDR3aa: ASSVEPMTSEQF